This entry describes one TCR beta chain. It has no known antigen specificity. No much larger clone is present one base from it, and per-base qualities are unavailable. The data were taken from a study of T cells in Graves' hyperthyroidism and ophthalmopathy (dated by TCRdb to the late 2010s). Concerning the study at large: Peripheral blood samples were taken at the time of initial diagnosis, prior to any treatment. To identify TCR V-J signatures that set the groups apart, the researchers used a discovery cohort of approximately 98 patients, made up of under 50 with Graves' ophthalmopathy and around 58 with stable Graves' hyperthyroidism. Prospective prediction of ophthalmopathy was tested in an independent validation cohort consisting of 18 hyperthyroidism patients and more than 15 patients who later progressed to ophthalmopathy. The 100 discovery patients were divided at random into training and test sets in a 7:3 ratio. The study also compared thyroid tissue and blood T-cell repertoires from more than five Graves' hyperthyroidism patients. After sampling, hyperthyroidism patients received methimazole starting at 30 mg daily, and ophthalmopathy patients received high-dose intravenous methylprednisolone. According to the paper, TCR Vbeta CDR3 sequencing was carried out on some 130 peripheral blood samples, which came from 40 to 45 ophthalmopathy, fewer than 80 hyperthyroidism and approximately 17 progressor patients.

V sheds 5 bases and J sheds 7 bases, leaving 17 bases between their ends. The CDR3 contains 15 residues, cysteine and phenylalanine counted. The entry retains the CDR3 DNA only, 45 bases that are in frame from base 1. The germline V gene encodes CDR1 MNHEY and CDR2 SVGEGT. Paper-wide results and their limitations: In validation, the model predicted progression to ophthalmopathy with roughly 66% sensitivity and 72% to 85% specificity, a median of roughly seven months before onset. No statistical method was used to set the sample size in advance, and investigators knew the group allocation. Most expanded thyroid clonotypes (frequency above 0.001) were also detected in blood, a finding suggesting that blood repertoires may reflect thyroid immune responses. A 13 V-J signature model separated ophthalmopathy from stable hyperthyroidism, with 87.88% sensitivity and about 81% specificity in cross-validation and 80%/75% in testing.

The TCR beta CDR3 regions were amplified from the RNA transcripts. For the first round of RT-PCR on the TCR CDR3, the HTBI primer set was used together with the Qiagen OneStep RT-PCR kit. Libraries were constructed in a second round of multiplex PCR, after which size selection and purification were carried out. Paired-end sequencing of the libraries was performed with 100 bp reads on an Illumina HiSeq2000. In the paper's pipeline: SOAPnuke was used to process the raw data, with reads discarded if the reads contained adapters or uncalled bases, had a mean Phred below 15, or lacked an exact constant-primer or identifier match. High-quality paired reads were merged using COPE v1.2.5, and each unique nucleotide sequence was defined as a clonotype. Clonotypes were aligned to IMGT TRBV, TRBD and TRBJ reference segments using MiTCR v1.1. The analysis included only V-J combinations with a frequency above 0.0001, which together covered roughly 99% of the repertoires. A TCS score was defined as the ratio between F50 (clonal expansion) and ExV (chaos), using BLOSUM62-based TCRdist between CDR3 peptides within each V-J. Welch's t-statistics and random forest reduced 500 to 650 V-J features to some 14, which were used in a naive Bayes classifier (R e1071). TCRdb itself trimmed the public reads at Q25 with fastp, ran MiXCR and retained productive beta chains. A single entry per CDR3 protein holds the most common genes and DNA from its merged rows. The V and J calls and clone size come from TCRdb's table, not from the authors' own analysis. Here the sample has about 560,000 distinct CDR3 sequences; approximately 15% occur a single time. The top ten constitute 18% of the sample.

Stable Graves' hyperthyroidism was defined as no progression to ophthalmopathy during 18 months of follow-up. Hyperthyroidism patients were newly diagnosed, had a disease duration of under 2 months, and were aged 18 to 65 years. Exclusion was applied to patients with uncontrolled infections, other autoimmune diseases, pregnancy or lactation. Diagnoses relied on clinical symptoms, serum thyroxine and TRAb, thyroid ultrasound and orbital computed tomography. PBMCs were isolated from roughly 10 ml of fresh peripheral blood by Ficoll-Paque density gradient centrifugation. Total RNA was extracted with Trizol reagent, and quality was checked on an Agilent 2100 Bioanalyzer.

The sample consisted of blood. The origin of this receptor is a woman younger than 35 with Graves' hyperthyroidism. The chain is assembled from TRBV6-2 or TRBV6-3 and TRBJ2-2; no D gene is confidently identified. The CDR3 reads as follows: CASSPYLGSGGELFF. The DNA is as follows: TGTGCCAGCAGTCCCTACCTTGGATCCGGCGGGGAGCTGTTTTTT.